Presented here are 9 T cell receptor beta chains from one specimen sequenced in a study of blood T cell repertoires in COVID-19. The method was immunoSEQ multiplex PCR; TCRdb's version includes in-frame clones alone and lacks a portion of them. The sample has 300,000 to 400,000 clones, about nine tenths seen once; the top ten hold just under 7.5%. The specimen was peripheral blood. All receptors derive from a woman aged 70-85 years with COVID-19, enrolled during active disease.

In DNA, the CDR3 is TGTGCCAGCAGTCTTACAGGGGGCTCTGGAAACACCATATATTTT. This translates into CASSLTGGSGNTIYF. The chain couples TRBV2 to TRBJ1-3, with 8 bases that match TRBD1. V lost 5 bases and J lost 0; bases outside the gene matches: 3. The CDR3 is 15 residues long. Germline values: CDR1 SNHLY, CDR2 FYNNEI. Full variable domain (rest looked up from reference TRBV2 and TRBJ1-3): EPEVTQTPSHQVTQMGQEVILRCVPISNHLYFYWYRQILGQKVEFLVSFYNNEISEKSEIFDDQFSVERPDGSNFTLKIRSTKLEDSAMYFCASSLTGGSGNTIYFGEGSWLTVV.

As concerns this clone: Other DNA sequences within the sample encode an identical CDR3. The V gene is TRBV7-2, the J gene TRBJ1-2; TRBD1 agrees at 7 bases. CDR1 is SGHTA, CDR2 FQGNSA, per germline. The CDR3 loop spans 13 amino acids. The V and J ends lost 5 bases and 3 bases, in that order; junction bases with no gene match: 3. The CDR3 loop is CASSQDRYYGYTF. In DNA, the CDR3 is TGTGCCAGCAGCCAGGACAGGTACTATGGCTACACCTTC.

This clone was found once. This chain connects TRBV5-1 to TRBJ2-7; TRBD2 matches 11 bases. The germline V gene encodes CDR1 SGHRS and CDR2 YFSETQ. V lost 4 bases and J lost 7; bases outside the gene matches: 13. The length of the CDR3 is 16 residues. For the CDR3, the DNA is TGCGCCAGCAGCCCTATAGCGGGGGGGCTACACTATGAGCAGTACTTC. Its protein is CASSPIAGGLHYEQYF.

This sequence joins TRBV24-1 and TRBJ1-5; perhaps TRBD1 as D (5 bases). The CDR3 is 16 amino acids. V lost 3 bases and J lost 4, with 15 bases in between. Per germline, CDR1 KGHDR and CDR2 SFDVKD. CDR3 DNA: TGTGCCACCAGTGATAGCCGGCCGGGGGGAAATCAGCCCCAGCATTTT. Encoded protein: CATSDSRPGGNQPQHF.

The CDR3 region is CASSLSPVGNTEAFF. DNA for the CDR3: TGTGCCAGCTCACTATCTCCGGTCGGGAACACTGAAGCTTTCTTT. J is TRBJ1-1 and V is TRBV18; D is unclear. There are 15 residues in the CDR3. The germline CDR1 and CDR2 sequences are KGHSH and LQKENI. Deletions cut 4 bases from V and 1 base from J, with 13 bases between.

V gene TRBV7-2 combines with J gene TRBJ1-1; D uncertain. Germline CDR1 SGHTA, CDR2 FQGNSA. The CDR3 has 13 amino acids. V was clipped by 3 bases and J by 1 base, with 6 bases between them. CDR3 DNA: TGTGCCAGCAGCTTTTACAGGAACACTGAAGCTTTCTTT. It specifies CASSFYRNTEAFF.

The chain carries TRBV4-3 and TRBJ1-5; 8 bases match TRBD1. Trimming removed 4 bases from V and 7 bases from J; junction bases left unmatched: 15. CDR1 is LGHNA and CDR2 is YSLEER in the germline V gene. This CDR3 has 17 amino acids. The CDR3 loop is CASSREAGQGGKQPQHF. Written as DNA, the CDR3 is TGCGCCAGCAGCCGGGAAGCTGGACAGGGAGGAAAGCAGCCCCAGCATTTT.

A single count supports this clone. The chain employs TRBV5-8 and TRBJ1-2; no reliable D call. The V end lost 6 bases, the J end lost 6 bases, and 12 bases lay between the germline ends. The CDR3 is 12 amino acids. The germline V gene has CDR1 SGHTS and CDR2 YDEGEE. The CDR3 region has the DNA TGTGCCAGCAATGAGGGAAAGCATGGCTACACCTTC. It is translated as CASNEGKHGYTF. The whole variable domain, filled in from reference TRBV5-8 and TRBJ1-2, reads EAGVTQSPTHLIKTRGQQATLRCSPISGHTSVYWYQQALGLGLQFLLWYDEGEERNRGNFPPRFSGRQFPNYSSELNVNALELEDSALYLCASNEGKHGYTFGSGTRLTVV.

This chain links TRBV6-1 with TRBJ1-2; D uncertain. Germline CDR1 reads MNHNS; CDR2 reads SASEGT. The CDR3 consists of 12 residues. The V end was cut by 7 bases, the J end by 4 bases, with 10 bases between. The chain's CDR3 is CASTPGSYGYTF. The DNA of the CDR3 is TGTGCCAGCACCCCGGGGAGCTATGGCTACACCTTC.